The clone carrying this T cell receptor (beta chain) came up many times. The antigen is undetermined. The sample is drawn from a study of early T cells in non-severe SARS-CoV-2 infection. Overall study context: Sequencing used unsorted whole-blood bulk RNA, so chains lack pairing. Study-wide results and limits: Missing private and CD4 specificities, VDJdb matching favored anti-spike CD8 responses.

Individually, cDNA molecules had unique molecular identifiers attached to them. One entry per CDR3 protein, called by TCRdb with MiXCR from the 5' RACE reads. The repertoire consists of roughly 80,000 distinct CDR3 sequences, with around 6% occurring once and the leading ten covering about 7.8%. The V end lost 4 bases, the J end lost 1 base, and 10 bases lay between the germline ends. Germline assignment: CDR1 SGHTA and CDR2 FQGNSA. The CDR3 covers 14 residues. The material sequenced was whole blood. The receptor's source is an adult who was a healthcare worker with PCR-confirmed SARS-CoV-2 infection or an uninfected control (not recorded which). The chain has TRBV7-2 and TRBJ2-5, with D perhaps given as TRBD1 or TRBD2 (5 bases each). DNA of the CDR3: TGTGCCAGCAGCTCTGGGACCGTCCAAGAGACCCAGTACTTC. It codes for CASSSGTVQETQYF.